Presented here are 21 T cell receptor beta chains from one specimen sequenced in a study of blood T cell repertoires in COVID-19 (dated by TCRdb to 2018 to 2021). The protocol used for the library was the immunoSEQ multiplex PCR assay. Not all clones reach the TCRdb copy of this immuneACCESS table, which keeps in-frame sequences only. Checked studies attribute under half of the gap to unresolved V genes and leave the rest unexplained. This sample is represented by around 29,000 clones; approximately 88% of them were singletons. The leading ten clones occupy 5% to 6.5% of the sample. Source material: peripheral blood. The receptors originated from a human donor in a cohort sampled during active COVID-19.

This chain connects TRBV11-2 to TRBJ2-1; TRBD2 matches 14 bases. The CDR3 spans 17 residues. Trimming cost V 7 bases and J 0 bases; bases outside gene matches: 5. Germline assignment: CDR1 SGHAT and CDR2 FQNNGV. The chain's CDR3 is CASTWTSGGHSYNEQFF. The CDR3 DNA reads TGTGCCAGCACCTGGACTAGCGGGGGGCACTCCTACAATGAGCAGTTCTTC. The full variable domain, in which reference TRBV11-2 and TRBJ2-1 provide the parts outside the CDR3, is EAGVAQSPRYKIIEKRQSVAFWCNPISGHATLYWYQQILGQGPKLLIQFQNNGVVDDSQLPKDRFSAERLKGVDSTLKIQPAKLEDSAVYLCASTWTSGGHSYNEQFFGPGTRLTVL.

The chain carries TRBV5-1 and TRBJ1-4; D uncertain. Trimming cost V 4 bases and J 0 bases, with 16 bases left between them. Germline V gives CDR1 SGHRS, CDR2 YFSETQ. The CDR3 is 17 residues long. The CDR3 bases are TGCGCCAGCAGCCCTGAATACCCACCGGCAACTAATGAAAAACTGTTTTTT. Translating gives CASSPEYPPATNEKLFF.

The chain recombines TRBV9 with TRBJ2-5; 7 bases map to TRBD1. CDR1 and CDR2 from the germline V gene are SGDLS and YYNGEE. The CDR3 spans 16 residues. Trimming at V came to 3 bases and at J to 1 base, leaving 9 bases not matched to a gene. The CDR3 here is CASSAPIQGPQETQYF. CDR3 coding DNA: TGTGCCAGCAGCGCTCCCATACAGGGGCCCCAAGAGACCCAGTACTTC.

The V call is TRBV6-2 or TRBV6-3, the J call TRBJ2-3; 11 bases align to TRBD2. Trimming removed 0 bases from V and 5 bases from J; junction bases left unmatched: 7. The germline V gene encodes CDR1 MNHEY and CDR2 SVGEGT. This CDR3 is 17 amino acids long. CDR3 sequence: CASSYSVAGGPEDTQYF. The CDR3 nucleotides are TGTGCCAGCAGTTACTCAGTAGCGGGGGGGCCGGAAGATACGCAGTATTTT.

The rearrangement uses TRBV4-3 and TRBJ2-5; 8 bases are shared with TRBD2. V lost 0 bases to trimming and J lost 2 bases; unmatched junction nucleotides: 2. Germline assignment: CDR1 LGHNA and CDR2 YSLEER. The CDR3 sequence is 15 residues long. The CDR3 nucleotides read TGCGCCAGCAGCCAAGATCGGGGGGGGCAAGAGACCCAGTACTTC. As protein: CASSQDRGGQETQYF.

A remark on this clone: One junction end does not reproduce the germline sequence, and a read error may be involved. This chain uses TRBV10-3 with TRBJ2-4; the match to TRBD2 covers 10 bases. CDR3 length: 16 amino acids. CDR1 and CDR2 from the germline V gene are ENHRY and SYGVKD. In DNA form, the CDR3 reads TGTGCCATCAGTGAGTCAGGTCTGGTAGCGGGGGGACGGCCCTTATTC. Protein: CAISESGLVAGGRPLF.

The chain employs TRBV4-2 and TRBJ1-1; D might be TRBD1 (6 bases). This CDR3 comprises 16 residues. Germline CDR1 LGHNA, CDR2 YNFKEQ. Trimming shortened V by 3 bases and J by 1 base, and 15 bases separated the two germline ends. The CDR3 sequence is CASSQIRTAGNTEAFF. In DNA, the CDR3 is TGTGCCAGCAGCCAGATTCGGACAGCCGGGAACACTGAAGCTTTCTTT.

The rearrangement links TRBV6-5 to TRBJ2-6; D remains unclear. This CDR3 contains 14 residues. Germline V gene data show CDR1 as MNHEY and CDR2 as SVGAGI. V was pared by 7 bases and J by 3 bases, with 10 bases between. The CDR3 bases are TGTGCCAGCACCCCCTCGAGTGGGGCCAACGTCCTGACTTTC. This gives the protein CASTPSSGANVLTF.

The rearrangement uses TRBV20-1 and TRBJ1-5, with D possibly TRBD1 on 6 matching bases. This CDR3 spans 13 amino acids. Trimming left V 3 bases short and J 6 bases short, with 12 bases between. Per germline, CDR1 DFQATT and CDR2 SNEGSKA (reference sequence). The CDR3 DNA follows: TGCAGTGCTAGTCAGCAGGGGCCTCAGCCCCAGCATTTT. It yields the protein CSASQQGPQPQHF.

The CDR3 DNA follows: TGTGCCAGCAGCACAAGCGGGGATCGGGAGACCCAGTACTTC. As protein: CASSTSGDRETQYF. This rearrangement joins TRBV16 to TRBJ2-5, with 7 positions matching TRBD2. Germline V CDR1 and CDR2: KGHSY, FQNENV. This CDR3 region has 14 residues. V gave up 5 bases and J gave up 5 bases; unmatched junction bases: 8.

This chain's CDR3 is CASSSALVGGPYEQYF. CDR3 DNA sequence: TGTGCCAGCAGCTCCGCCTTAGTGGGGGGACCCTACGAGCAGTACTTC. The chain employs TRBV7-9 and TRBJ2-7; D is perhaps TRBD2 (6 bases). The CDR3 is made up of 16 amino acids. With 4 bases removed from V and 2 bases from J, the gap between germline ends came to 18 bases. CDR1 and CDR2 (germline): SEHNR, FQNEAQ (reference sequence).

The V call is TRBV29-1, the J call TRBJ2-1, with D possibly TRBD2 on 7 matching bases. V lost 3 bases and J 2 bases, leaving 14 bases between the germline ends. Germline CDR1 SQVTM, CDR2 ANQGSEA. The CDR3 extends over 15 amino acids. The CDR3 sequence: CSVDFRGGAYNEQFF. The CDR3 DNA reads as TGCAGCGTTGACTTTAGGGGGGGGGCCTACAATGAGCAGTTCTTC.

The chain uses TRBV28 and TRBJ1-5; D is uncertain. This CDR3 contains 14 residues. Germline V gene sequence: CDR1 MDHEN, CDR2 SYDVKM. The germline V and J ends were trimmed by 5 bases and 2 bases, with 10 bases remaining between them. CDR3 protein: CASSAYYGNQPQHF. The DNA of the CDR3 is TGTGCCAGCAGTGCCTATTATGGCAATCAGCCCCAGCATTTT.

The chain is built from TRBV7-9 and TRBJ2-5; TRBD1 might be the D (5 bases). This CDR3 has 14 amino acids. From germline, CDR1 is SEHNR and CDR2 FQNEAQ (reference sequence). V was pared by 5 bases and J by 1 base, with 11 bases between. DNA for the CDR3: TGTGCCAGCAGCGCCAGGGATGGCCAAGAGACCCAGTACTTC. This translates into CASSARDGQETQYF.

This clone has a single count. The V and J genes are TRBV7-9 and TRBJ1-6, with 9 bases aligning to TRBD1. In germline, CDR1 is SEHNR, CDR2 FQNEAQ (reference sequence). The CDR3 has 15 amino acids. Germline trimming cut 5 bases from V and 9 bases from J; bases unmatched to any gene: 8. CDR3 sequence (DNA): TGTGCCAGCAGCCCGACCGGGACAGGGTCTTCACCCCTCCACTTT. Its protein is CASSPTGTGSSPLHF.

The CDR3 coding sequence is TGCGCCAGCAGTGAGTCGAACAGGATTAATGAAAAACTGTTTTTT. Amino acids: CASSESNRINEKLFF. The J gene is TRBJ1-4, the V gene TRBV10-1; a weak D match, TRBD1 (5 bases). The CDR3 sequence is 15 residues long. V dropped 0 bases and J dropped 4 bases, with 9 bases sitting between them. The germline gives CDR1 WNHNN, CDR2 SYGVQD (reference sequence).

This chain joins TRBV21-1 and TRBJ1-1. TRBV21-1 is classified as a pseudogene. The CDR3 contains 14 residues. CDR3 sequence reads: CASSKGRRWTEAFF. As DNA, the CDR3 is TGTGCCAGCAGCAAAGGGAGAAGGTGGACTGAAGCTTTCTTT.

The CDR3 DNA is TGTGCCAGCAGTTACTCGGGACAGGGCCAAACCGGGGAGCTGTTTTTT. Translating it yields CASSYSGQGQTGELFF. The J gene is TRBJ2-2, the V gene TRBV6-5; 9 nucleotides align to TRBD1. CDR3 size: 16 residues. The V segment lost 0 bases and the J segment 5 bases; nucleotides outside the gene matches: 4. CDR1 is MNHEY and CDR2 is SVGAGI in the germline V gene.

The genes are TRBV19 and TRBJ2-7, with TRBD1 matching 8 bases. The ends lost 5 bases at V and 4 bases at J; junction bases unmatched: 4. CDR3 size: 13 residues. Germline V gene sequence: CDR1 LNHDA, CDR2 SQIVND (reference sequence). The CDR3 region is CASSPGGGYEQYF. For the CDR3, the DNA is TGTGCCAGTAGTCCAGGGGGCGGGTACGAGCAGTACTTC. Full variable domain (remainder filled in from reference TRBV19 and TRBJ2-7): DGGITQSPKYLFRKEGQNVTLSCEQNLNHDAMYWYRQDPGQGLRLIYYSQIVNDFQKGDIAEGYSVSREKKESFPLTVTSAQKNPTAFYLCASSPGGGYEQYFGPGTRLTVT.

The chain uses TRBV7-3 and TRBJ2-1; possibly TRBD1 for D (6 bases). CDR1 is SGHTA and CDR2 is FQGTGA in the germline V gene. The CDR3 consists of 16 residues. Trimming shortened V by 5 bases and J by 0 bases, and 14 bases separated the two germline ends. The chain's CDR3 is CASSPGVQGSYNEQFF. CDR3 nucleotides: TGTGCCAGCAGCCCAGGAGTACAGGGCTCCTACAATGAGCAGTTCTTC. Full variable domain (remainder filled in from reference TRBV7-3 and TRBJ2-1): GAGVSQTPSNKVTEKGKYVELRCDPISGHTALYWYRQSLGQGPEFLIYFQGTGAADDSGLPNDRFFAVRPEGSVSTLKIQRTERGDSAVYLCASSPGVQGSYNEQFFGPGTRLTVL.

The gene calls are TRBV6-6 and TRBJ2-7, with D possibly TRBD2 on 7 matching bases. The CDR3 sequence is 11 residues long. Trimming pared 7 bases from V and 5 bases from J, leaving 9 bases between. The germline gives CDR1 MNHNY, CDR2 SVGAGI (reference sequence). CDR3 amino acids: CASTGGHEQYF. Here the CDR3 DNA reads TGTGCCAGCACGGGGGGCCACGAGCAGTACTTC.